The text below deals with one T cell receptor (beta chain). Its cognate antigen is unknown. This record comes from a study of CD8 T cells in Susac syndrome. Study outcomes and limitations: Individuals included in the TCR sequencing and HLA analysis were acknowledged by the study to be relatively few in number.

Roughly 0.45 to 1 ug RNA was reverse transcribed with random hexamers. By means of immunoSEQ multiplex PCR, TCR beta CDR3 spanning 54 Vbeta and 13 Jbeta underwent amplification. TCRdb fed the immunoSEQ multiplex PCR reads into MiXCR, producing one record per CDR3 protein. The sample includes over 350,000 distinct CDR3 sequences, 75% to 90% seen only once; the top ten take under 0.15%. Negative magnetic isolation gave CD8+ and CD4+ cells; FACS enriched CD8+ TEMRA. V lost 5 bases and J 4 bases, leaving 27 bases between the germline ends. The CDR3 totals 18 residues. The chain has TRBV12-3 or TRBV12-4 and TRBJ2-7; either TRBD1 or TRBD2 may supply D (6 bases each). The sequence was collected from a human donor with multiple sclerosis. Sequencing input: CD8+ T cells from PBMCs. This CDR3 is CASSMTRGRTHSFYEQYF. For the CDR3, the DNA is TGTGCCAGCAGTATGACTAGGGGGAGGACCCACTCCTTTTACGAGCAGTACTTC.